This T cell receptor beta chain derives from a study of blood T cell repertoires in COVID-19. Study context: The cDNA or gDNA used as material had been derived from T cells, B-cell-depleted T cells, or PBMCs.

While infection was still active, Seattle patients were enrolled and then followed longitudinally. In the authors' methods: Amplification of reference gene primers was used by the study to estimate nucleated cell counts. Profiling relied on immunoSEQ multiplex PCR, and the TCRdb table lists in-frame clones only, not all of them. V and J calls and clone size are given by that table; D and trimming were obtained from the DNA. The table has about 170,000 clones, more than 75% seen once; the top ten hold 2.5%. Germline CDR1 and CDR2: KGHDR and SFDVKD. Trimming cost V 4 bases and J 6 bases; bases outside gene matches: 4. The CDR3 loop spans 15 amino acids.

This TCR was sampled from a woman older than 75 with COVID-19, enrolled during active disease. The V call is TRBV24-1, the J call TRBJ1-4; 10 bases agree with TRBD1. The sequenced sample was peripheral blood. CDR3 loop: CATSDPDRGYEKLFF. The DNA for the CDR3 is TGTGCCACCAGTGACCCGGACAGGGGGTATGAAAAACTGTTTTTT.